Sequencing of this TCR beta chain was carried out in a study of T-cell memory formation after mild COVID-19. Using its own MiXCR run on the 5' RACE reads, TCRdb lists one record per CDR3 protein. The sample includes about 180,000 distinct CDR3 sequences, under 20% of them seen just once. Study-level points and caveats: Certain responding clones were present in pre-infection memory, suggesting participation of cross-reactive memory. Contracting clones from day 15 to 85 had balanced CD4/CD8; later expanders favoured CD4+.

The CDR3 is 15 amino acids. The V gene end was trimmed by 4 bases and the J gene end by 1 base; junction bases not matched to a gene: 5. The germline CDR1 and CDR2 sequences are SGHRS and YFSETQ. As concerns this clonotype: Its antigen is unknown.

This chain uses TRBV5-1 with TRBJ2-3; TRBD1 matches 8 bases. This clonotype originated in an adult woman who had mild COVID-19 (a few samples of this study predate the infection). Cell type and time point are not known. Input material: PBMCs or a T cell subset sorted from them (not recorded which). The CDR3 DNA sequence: TGCGCCAGCAGCGAAACAGGGGGTGGCACAGATACGCAGTATTTT. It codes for CASSETGGGTDTQYF. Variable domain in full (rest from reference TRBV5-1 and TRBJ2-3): KAGVTQTPRYLIKTRGQQVTLSCSPISGHRSVSWYQQTPGQGLQFLFEYFSETQRNKGNFPGRFSGRQFSNSRSEMNVSTLELGDSALYLCASSETGGGTDTQYFGPGTRLTVL.